These 16 T cell receptor beta chains share one sample of origin, sequenced in a study of blood T cell repertoires in COVID-19. Data came from immunoSEQ multiplex PCR; TCRdb stores just in-frame clones and leaves some out. Of fewer than 250,000 clones listed, roughly 90% are singletons. Source material: peripheral blood. Every receptor here comes from a man in his fifties or sixties with COVID-19, enrolled during active disease.

This clone was observed a single time. The chain links TRBV28 to TRBJ2-3; 7 bases are shared with TRBD2. From germline, CDR1 is MDHEN and CDR2 SYDVKM. The CDR3 loop spans 15 amino acids. Trimming took 10 bases from V and 4 from J; bases not matched to a gene: 14. CDR3 sequence reads: CATATGGRGADTQYF. The CDR3 DNA is TGTGCCACCGCAACAGGCGGGAGAGGGGCAGATACGCAGTATTTT.

This chain uses TRBV6-5 with TRBJ1-1; TRBD1 matches at 9 bases. V gave up 6 bases and J gave up 10 bases; unmatched junction bases: 9. Germline V gene lookup returns CDR1 MNHEY and CDR2 SVGAGI. CDR3 length: 13 amino acids. The CDR3 nucleotides are TGTGCCAGCAGCACACTGGGACAGGGCGCAGCTTTCTTT. It encodes CASSTLGQGAAFF.

This chain uses TRBV30 with TRBJ2-1; the D gene is possibly TRBD2 (6 bases). There are 14 residues in the CDR3. Germline loops: CDR1 GTSNPN, CDR2 SVGIG (reference sequence). The germline V and J ends were trimmed by 2 bases and 12 bases, with 20 bases remaining between them. CDR3 DNA sequence: TGTGCCTGGAGTCCCATCCGGGAGCGGCCAGGGCAGTTCTTC. Protein product: CAWSPIRERPGQFF.

The genes are TRBV30 and TRBJ2-3, with 8 bases matching TRBD2. V lost 1 base, J lost 4 bases, and 1 base stayed unmatched. Germline lookup yields CDR1 GTSNPN and CDR2 SVGIG (reference sequence). This CDR3 is 13 amino acids long. Written as DNA, the CDR3 is TGTGCCTGGAGTGAGGGACTAGCAGATACGCAGTATTTT. Its protein product is CAWSEGLADTQYF. The entire variable domain, with the rest obtained from reference TRBV30 and TRBJ2-3, is as follows: SQTIHQWPATLVQPVGSPLSLECTVEGTSNPNLYWYRQAAGRGLQLLFYSVGIGQISSEVPQNLSASRPQDRQFILSSKKLLLSDSGFYLCAWSEGLADTQYFGPGTRLTVL.

The chain has TRBV5-5 and TRBJ2-3; tentative D call: TRBD1 (7 bases). Germline loops: CDR1 SGHKS, CDR2 YYEKEE (reference sequence). The V gene lost 4 bases and the J gene lost 0 bases, with 12 bases spanning the gap. CDR3 length equals 15 residues. CDR3 DNA sequence: TGTGCCAGCAGCGAGACAGGGACTAGCACAGATACGCAGTATTTT. The encoded protein is CASSETGTSTDTQYF.

This clone was counted once. This chain links TRBV10-2 with TRBJ1-1, with a weak D call TRBD1 (5 bases). Germline V lookup: CDR1 WSHSY, CDR2 SAAADI. The CDR3 is made up of 18 amino acids. Trimming took 3 bases from V and 0 from J, leaving 20 bases between them. In nucleotides, the CDR3 is TGCGCCAGCAGTGACGCGGGACGGAAAGTTTACATGAACACTGAAGCTTTCTTT. As protein: CASSDAGRKVYMNTEAFF.

The CDR3 nucleotides read TGTGCCAGCTCACCAATCACAGGATCGGGAGAGACCCAGTACTTC. Encoded protein: CASSPITGSGETQYF. The chain is built from TRBV18 and TRBJ2-5; tentatively, D is TRBD1 (5 bases). Looked up from germline, CDR1 is KGHSH and CDR2 is LQKENI. The V end was cut by 2 bases, the J end by 4 bases, with 14 bases between. The CDR3 contains 15 residues.

V is TRBV11-2 and J is TRBJ2-7; 10 nucleotides line up with TRBD2. CDR1 and CDR2 (germline): SGHAT, FQNNGV. This CDR3 spans 16 amino acids. The trim removed 0 bases at V and 6 bases at J, leaving 8 bases unmatched. The CDR3 DNA follows: TGTGCCAGCAGCTTAGATCTTACTAGCGGGGTCGGCGAGCAGTACTTC. It yields the protein CASSLDLTSGVGEQYF.

The J gene is TRBJ1-2, the V gene TRBV6-5; D may be TRBD1 (5 bases). The CDR3 has 13 residues. From germline, CDR1 is MNHEY and CDR2 SVGAGI. Trimming pared 11 bases from V and 1 base from J, leaving 14 bases between. CDR3 protein: CAAGWEVNYGYTF. CDR3 DNA sequence: TGTGCCGCAGGGTGGGAGGTTAACTATGGCTACACCTTC.

The chain links TRBV5-4 to TRBJ1-1; TRBD1 matches 9 bases. Losses at the gene ends were 4 bases for V and 1 base for J; bases not matched to a gene: 5. CDR3 size: 15 residues. The germline CDR1 and CDR2 sequences are SGHNT and YYREEE (reference sequence). The CDR3 DNA follows: TGTGCCAGCAGCCTTGGGGACAGGGAGAACACTGAAGCTTTCTTT. It yields the protein CASSLGDRENTEAFF.

CDR3 residues: CASSAGSRGLAGFSYNEQFF. The DNA for the CDR3 is TGTGCCAGCAGCGCGGGGTCCCGTGGGCTAGCGGGCTTCTCCTACAATGAGCAGTTCTTC. The gene calls are TRBV9 and TRBJ2-1; 8 bases fit TRBD2. Losses at the gene ends were 3 bases for V and 0 bases for J; bases not matched to a gene: 17. CDR1 and CDR2 from the germline V gene are SGDLS and YYNGEE. The CDR3 is 20 residues long.

The chain carries TRBV6-1 and TRBJ2-2; 7 nucleotides match TRBD1. CDR1 is MNHNS and CDR2 is SASEGT in the germline V gene. J gave up 0 bases and V 4 bases, and 8 bases lay outside the gene matches. The CDR3 spans 17 residues. CDR3 sequence reads: CASSVHRQGANTGELFF. The CDR3 DNA is TGTGCCAGCAGTGTCCACCGACAGGGCGCGAACACCGGGGAGCTGTTTTTT.

The J gene is TRBJ2-7, the V gene TRBV11-3, with TRBD1 matching over 8 bases. Germline V gene sequence: CDR1 SGHNT, CDR2 YENEEA. J gave up 0 bases and V 5 bases, and 9 bases lay outside the gene matches. The CDR3 is 16 residues long. The CDR3 bases are TGTGCCAGCAGCCCTGGACAGGGAACGGTCTCCTACGAGCAGTACTTC. Its translation is CASSPGQGTVSYEQYF.

The rearrangement links TRBV7-9 to TRBJ2-7, with a possible D match to TRBD1 (5 bases). Germline CDR1 and CDR2: SEHNR and FQNEAQ (reference sequence). Between the trimmed V and J ends, which lost 2 bases and 3 bases, there was a span of 8 bases. CDR3 length: 13 residues. Here the CDR3 reads CASSLSTGYEQYF. CDR3 in DNA: TGTGCCAGCAGCTTATCCACAGGCTACGAGCAGTACTTC.

This rearrangement joins TRBV25-1 to TRBJ1-5; TRBD1 matches at 9 bases. The germline V gene has CDR1 MGHDK and CDR2 SYGVNS. This CDR3 is 14 amino acids long. V lost 6 bases to trimming and J lost 7 bases; unmatched junction nucleotides: 7. The CDR3 spells CASSGTGGRQPQHF. The CDR3 DNA reads TGTGCCAGCAGCGGAACAGGGGGCCGGCAGCCCCAGCATTTT.

Note on this clone: A read error may produce the germline difference seen at one junction end. The chain employs TRBV5-6 and TRBJ2-1; 8 nucleotides match TRBD2. The V gene's germline CDR1 is SGHDT and CDR2 YYEEEE. CDR3 length: 12 amino acids. CDR3 sequence reads: CASSLASGRPLF. CDR3 in DNA: TGTGCCAGCAGCTTGGCAAGCGGGAGACCCCTCTTC.